This T cell receptor (beta chain) was identified during a study of blood T cell repertoires in COVID-19 (TCRdb year 2020). Context from the whole study: The collaborator samples originated in the United States, Italy and Spain and spanned the acute and convalescent phases of COVID-19. Samples were obtained from the ongoing ImmuneRACE study (first 160 participants) and from 1,000 to 1,500 subjects provided by 6 global collaborators. The repertoires were released in a freely available public database meant as a resource for research on the immune response to SARS-CoV-2. HLA class I and class II types, where available, came from metadata supplied by the sample provider rather than from assay-based typing. Nearly every sample came with metadata listing a de-identified subject ID, COVID-19 status, age in years and sex. The material from the prospective study consisted of cDNA or gDNA derived from T cells, B-cell-depleted T cells, or PBMCs. Deeply sampled blood TCRbeta repertoires from subjects exposed to, actively infected with, or recovered from COVID-19 were included in the dataset.

Findings and caveats that apply to the study as a whole: How much clinical and demographic metadata was included differed by source and by participant, and the metadata was provided uncurated.

CDR1 is given as ENHRY and CDR2 as SYGVKD, both from the germline V gene. The CDR3 numbers 14 residues from cysteine through phenylalanine. Only the CDR3 region is kept as DNA, spanning 42 bases read in frame from base 1. V was cut back by 10 bases and J by 0 bases, leaving a gap of 13 bases between them. The immunoSEQ Assay, a bias-controlled multiplex PCR, was used to amplify TCRbeta CDR3 regions from genomic DNA. In the original analysis: Nucleated cell counts per sample were estimated from amplification of reference gene primers within the assay. Sequence reads were collapsed and filtered to measure the absolute abundance of every unique TCRbeta CDR3 rearrangement. For each sample, productive Simpson clonality was calculated by taking the square root of Simpson's diversity index across productive rearrangements. Drawn from immuneACCESS, this table holds only the in-frame rearrangements with V and J called that TCRdb kept. Clones are partly lost; checked studies trace under half to an unresolved V gene and leave the rest unexplained. V and J calls and clone size are those listed in that table; D and trimming were worked out from the DNA. The sample has about 130,000 clones on record, around 85% of them singletons. 3% to 3.5% of the sample is held by the ten biggest clonotypes.

The collaborating institutions used their own protocols to collect whole blood in K2EDTA tubes. For TCRbeta analysis, collaborators shipped samples as frozen whole blood, isolated PBMCs, or DNA extracted from either of those sample types. Notes on this clone: Its cognate antigen has yet to be identified. Per-base qualities were not stored, and no clone one base away is much larger.

This receptor chain uses TRBV10-3 and TRBJ1-5; the D gene identity is not certain. The specimen sequenced was peripheral blood. The sequence was collected from a woman older than 75 with acute or convalescent COVID-19. CDR3 region: CATHSGNSNQPQHF. The nucleotide sequence reads TGTGCCACCCACAGCGGAAATAGCAATCAGCCCCAGCATTTT.